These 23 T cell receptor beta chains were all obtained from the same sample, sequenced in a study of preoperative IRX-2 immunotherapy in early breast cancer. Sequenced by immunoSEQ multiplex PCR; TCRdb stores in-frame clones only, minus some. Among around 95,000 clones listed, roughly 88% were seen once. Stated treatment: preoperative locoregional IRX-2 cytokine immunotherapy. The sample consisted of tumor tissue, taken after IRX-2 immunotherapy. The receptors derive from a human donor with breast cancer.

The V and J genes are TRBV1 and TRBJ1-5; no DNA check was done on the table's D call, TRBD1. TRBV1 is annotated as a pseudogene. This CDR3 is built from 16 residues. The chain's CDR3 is CASSQSGTGIRQPQHF. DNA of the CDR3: TGCGCCAGCAGCCAGTCCGGGACAGGGATAAGGCAGCCCCAGCATTTT.

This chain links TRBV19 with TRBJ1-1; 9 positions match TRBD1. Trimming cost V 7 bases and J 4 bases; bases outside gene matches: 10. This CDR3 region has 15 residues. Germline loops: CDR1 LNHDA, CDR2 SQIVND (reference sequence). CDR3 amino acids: CASIPRDREATEAFF. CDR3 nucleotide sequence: TGTGCCAGTATACCCCGGGACAGGGAGGCCACTGAAGCTTTCTTT.

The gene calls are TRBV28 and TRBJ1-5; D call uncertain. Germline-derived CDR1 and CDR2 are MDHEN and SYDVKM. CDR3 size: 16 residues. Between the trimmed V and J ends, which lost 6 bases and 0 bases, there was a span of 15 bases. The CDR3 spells CASRHRVVYSNQPQHF. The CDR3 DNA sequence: TGTGCCAGCAGGCATCGGGTCGTTTATAGCAATCAGCCCCAGCATTTT.

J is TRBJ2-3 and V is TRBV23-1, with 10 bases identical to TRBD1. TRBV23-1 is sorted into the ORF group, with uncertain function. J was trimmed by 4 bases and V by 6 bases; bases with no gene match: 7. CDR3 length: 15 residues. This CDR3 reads CASSFRDRGSDTQYF. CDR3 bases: TGCGCCAGCAGCTTCAGGGACAGGGGATCAGATACGCAGTATTTT.

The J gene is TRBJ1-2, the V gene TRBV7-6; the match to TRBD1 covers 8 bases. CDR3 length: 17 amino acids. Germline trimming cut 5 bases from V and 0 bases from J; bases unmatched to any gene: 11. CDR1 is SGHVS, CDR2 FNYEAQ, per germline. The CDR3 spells CASSPGQGRGANYGYTF. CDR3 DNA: TGTGCCAGCAGCCCCGGACAGGGAAGGGGAGCTAACTATGGCTACACCTTC.

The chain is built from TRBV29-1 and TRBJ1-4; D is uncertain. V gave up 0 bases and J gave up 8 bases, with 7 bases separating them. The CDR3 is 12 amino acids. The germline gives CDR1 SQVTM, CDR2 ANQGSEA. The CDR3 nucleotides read TGCAGCGTTGAAGATCCAGGCGAAAAACTGTTTTTT. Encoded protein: CSVEDPGEKLFF. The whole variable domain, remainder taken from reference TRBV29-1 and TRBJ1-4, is SAVISQKPSRDICQRGTSLTIQCQVDSQVTMMFWYRQQPGQSLTLIATANQGSEATYESGFVIDKFPISRPNLTFSTLTVSNMSPEDSSIYLCSVEDPGEKLFFGSGTQLSVL.

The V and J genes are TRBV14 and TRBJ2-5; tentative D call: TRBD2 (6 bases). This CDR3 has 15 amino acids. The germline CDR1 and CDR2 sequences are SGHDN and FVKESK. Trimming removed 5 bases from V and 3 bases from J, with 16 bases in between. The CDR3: CASSAAGTHKETQYF. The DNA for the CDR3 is TGTGCCAGCAGCGCCGCCGGGACTCACAAAGAGACCCAGTACTTC.

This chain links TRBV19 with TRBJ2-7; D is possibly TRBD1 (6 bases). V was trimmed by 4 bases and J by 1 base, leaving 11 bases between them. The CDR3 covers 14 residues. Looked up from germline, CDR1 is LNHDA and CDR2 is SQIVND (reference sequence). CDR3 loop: CASSTATGSYEQYF. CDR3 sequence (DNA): TGTGCCAGTAGTACCGCTACAGGGTCCTACGAGCAGTACTTC.

For the CDR3, the DNA is TGTGCCAGCAGCTTGCAGGAAGCGGGTGAAAAACTGTTTTTT. Residues: CASSLQEAGEKLFF. The genes are TRBV7-1 and TRBJ1-4, with D hard to call. TRBV7-1 is treated as an ORF (open reading frame) with a function not yet certain. This CDR3 is 14 amino acids long. V dropped 4 bases and J dropped 7 bases, with 13 bases sitting between them.

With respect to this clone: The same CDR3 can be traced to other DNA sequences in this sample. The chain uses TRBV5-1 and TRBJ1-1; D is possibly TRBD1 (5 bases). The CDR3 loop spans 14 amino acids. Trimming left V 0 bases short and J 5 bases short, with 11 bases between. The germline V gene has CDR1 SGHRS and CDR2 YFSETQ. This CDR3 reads CASSLDGGGTEAFF. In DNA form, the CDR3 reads TGCGCCAGCAGCTTGGATGGGGGAGGMACTGAAGCTTTCTTT.

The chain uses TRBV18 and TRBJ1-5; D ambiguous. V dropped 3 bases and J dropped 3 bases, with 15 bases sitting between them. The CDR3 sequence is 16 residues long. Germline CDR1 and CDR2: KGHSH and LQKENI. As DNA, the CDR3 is TGTGCCAGCTCACCGGGCCAGTTCGGTGACAATCAGCCCCAGCATTTT. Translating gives CASSPGQFGDNQPQHF. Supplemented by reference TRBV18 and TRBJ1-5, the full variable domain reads NAGVMQNPRHLVRRRGQEARLRCSPMKGHSHVYWYRQLPEEGLKFMVYLQKENIIDESGMPKERFSAEFPKEGPSILRIQQVVRGDSAAYFCASSPGQFGDNQPQHFGDGTRLSIL.

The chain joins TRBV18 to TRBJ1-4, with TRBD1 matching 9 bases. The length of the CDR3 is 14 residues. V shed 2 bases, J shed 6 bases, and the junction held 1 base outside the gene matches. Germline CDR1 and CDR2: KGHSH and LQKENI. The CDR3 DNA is TGTGCCAGCTCACCAACAGGGGGCTATGAAAAACTGTTTTTT. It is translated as CASSPTGGYEKLFF.

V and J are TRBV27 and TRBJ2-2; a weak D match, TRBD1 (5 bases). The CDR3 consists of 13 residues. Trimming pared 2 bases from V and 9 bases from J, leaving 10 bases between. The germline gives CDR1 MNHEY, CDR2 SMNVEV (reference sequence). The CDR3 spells CASSLTWTRELFF. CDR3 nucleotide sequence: TGTGCCAGCAGTTTAACTTGGACAAGGGAGCTGTTTTTT.

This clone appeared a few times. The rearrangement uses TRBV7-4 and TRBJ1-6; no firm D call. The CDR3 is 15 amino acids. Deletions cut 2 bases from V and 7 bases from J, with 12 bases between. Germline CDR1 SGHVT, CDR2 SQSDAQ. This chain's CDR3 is CASSLLGSVNSPLHF. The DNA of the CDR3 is TGTGCCAGCAGCTTACTAGGATCTGTGAATTCACCCCTCCACTTT. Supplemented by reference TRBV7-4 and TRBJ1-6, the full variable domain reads GAGVSQSPRYKVAKRGRDVALRCDSISGHVTLYWYRQTLGQGSEVLTYSQSDAQRDKSGRPSGRFSAERPERSVSTLKIQRTEQGDSAVYLCASSLLGSVNSPLHFGNGTRLTVT.

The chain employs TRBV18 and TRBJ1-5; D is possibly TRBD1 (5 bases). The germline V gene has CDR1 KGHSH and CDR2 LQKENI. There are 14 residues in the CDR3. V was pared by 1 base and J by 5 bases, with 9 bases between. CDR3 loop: CASSPQQADQPQHF. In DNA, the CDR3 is TGTGCCAGCTCACCACAACAGGCAGATCAGCCCCAGCATTTT.

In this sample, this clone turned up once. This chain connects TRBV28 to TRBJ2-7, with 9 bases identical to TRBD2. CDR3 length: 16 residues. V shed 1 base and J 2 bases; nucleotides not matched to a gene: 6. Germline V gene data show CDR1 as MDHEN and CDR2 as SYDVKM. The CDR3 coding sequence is TGTGCCAGCAGTTTATTGAGCGGCGGGAGGGCCTACGAGCAGTACTTC. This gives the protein CASSLLSGGRAYEQYF.

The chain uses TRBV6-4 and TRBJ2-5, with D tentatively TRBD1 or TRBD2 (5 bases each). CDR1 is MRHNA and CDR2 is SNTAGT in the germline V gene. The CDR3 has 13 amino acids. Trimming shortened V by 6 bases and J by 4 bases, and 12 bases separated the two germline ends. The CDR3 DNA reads TGTGCCAGCAGGTATCGAGGGACAGAGACCCAGTACTTC. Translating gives CASRYRGTETQYF.

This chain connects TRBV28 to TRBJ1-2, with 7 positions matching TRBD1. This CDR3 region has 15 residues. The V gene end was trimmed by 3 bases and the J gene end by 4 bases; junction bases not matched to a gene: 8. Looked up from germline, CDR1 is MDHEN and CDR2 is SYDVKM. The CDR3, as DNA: TGTGCCAGCAGTTTCTCAGGGGGTGGAGGCTATGGCTACACCTTC. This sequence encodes CASSFSGGGGYGYTF.

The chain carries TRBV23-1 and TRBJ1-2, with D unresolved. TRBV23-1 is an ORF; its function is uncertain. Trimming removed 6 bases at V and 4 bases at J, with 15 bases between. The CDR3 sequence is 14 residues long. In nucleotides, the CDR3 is TGCGCCAGCAGCCAAGGGATGGAGGGCTATGGCTACACCTTC. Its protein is CASSQGMEGYGYTF.

The CDR3 loop is CASSIEGRGETQYF. The DNA for the CDR3 is TGTGCCAGTAGTATAGAGGGCAGGGGTGAGACCCAGTACTTC. The chain uses TRBV19 and TRBJ2-5; possible D gene TRBD1, 6 bases. V dropped 0 bases and J dropped 5 bases, with 10 bases sitting between them. The CDR3 runs to 14 residues. Germline V gene sequence: CDR1 LNHDA, CDR2 SQIVND (reference sequence). The variable domain in full, with the rest retrieved from reference TRBV19 and TRBJ2-5, is DGGITQSPKYLFRKEGQNVTLSCEQNLNHDAMYWYRQDPGQGLRLIYYSQIVNDFQKGDIAEGYSVSREKKESFPLTVTSAQKNPTAFYLCASSIEGRGETQYFGPGTRLLVL.

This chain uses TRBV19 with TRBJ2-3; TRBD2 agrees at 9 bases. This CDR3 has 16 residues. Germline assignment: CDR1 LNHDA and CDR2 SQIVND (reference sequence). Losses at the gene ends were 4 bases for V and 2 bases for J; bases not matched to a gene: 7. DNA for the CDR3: TGTGCCAGTAGTAATCTACTAGCGGGCGACACAGATACGCAGTATTTT. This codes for CASSNLLAGDTDTQYF. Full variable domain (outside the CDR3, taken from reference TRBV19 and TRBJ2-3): DGGITQSPKYLFRKEGQNVTLSCEQNLNHDAMYWYRQDPGQGLRLIYYSQIVNDFQKGDIAEGYSVSREKKESFPLTVTSAQKNPTAFYLCASSNLLAGDTDTQYFGPGTRLTVL.

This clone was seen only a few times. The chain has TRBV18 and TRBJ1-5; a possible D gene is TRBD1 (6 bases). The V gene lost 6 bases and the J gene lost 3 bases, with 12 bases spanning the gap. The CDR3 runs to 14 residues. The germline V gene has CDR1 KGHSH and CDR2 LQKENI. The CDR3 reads CASSQGQINQPQHF. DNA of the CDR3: TGTGCCAGCTCTCAAGGACAGATCAATCAGCCCCAGCATTTT.

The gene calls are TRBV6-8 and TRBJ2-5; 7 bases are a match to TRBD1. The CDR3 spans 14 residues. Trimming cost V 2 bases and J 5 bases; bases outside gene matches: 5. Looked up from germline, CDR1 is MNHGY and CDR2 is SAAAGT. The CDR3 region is CASSYKGQTETQYF. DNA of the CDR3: TGTGCCAGCAGTTACAAGGGACAGACGGAGACCCAGTACTTC.